This TCR beta chain came from a study of shared clonotypes between healthy human individuals. Study details: A couple of women and a few men aged 18 to 49 served as donors.

Method: immunoSEQ multiplex PCR; TCRdb's copy keeps in-frame clones and lacks some. In the table there are more than 2,000,000 clones, around nine tenths of which are singletons. CDR3 length: 14 amino acids. Germline CDR1 reads SGHTA; CDR2 reads FQGTGA. J lost 6 bases, V lost 6 bases, and 9 bases had no gene match. Source material: naive CD4+ T cells sorted from blood. Described subset: CD45RA+ positively selected. This TCR came from a man aged 18 to 30 in good health. V usage is TRBV7-3 and J usage is TRBJ2-7; 9 nucleotides match TRBD1. The chain's CDR3 is CASSHPGQGSEQYF. CDR3 nucleotide sequence: TGTGCCAGCAGTCATCCGGGACAGGGAAGCGAGCAGTACTTC.